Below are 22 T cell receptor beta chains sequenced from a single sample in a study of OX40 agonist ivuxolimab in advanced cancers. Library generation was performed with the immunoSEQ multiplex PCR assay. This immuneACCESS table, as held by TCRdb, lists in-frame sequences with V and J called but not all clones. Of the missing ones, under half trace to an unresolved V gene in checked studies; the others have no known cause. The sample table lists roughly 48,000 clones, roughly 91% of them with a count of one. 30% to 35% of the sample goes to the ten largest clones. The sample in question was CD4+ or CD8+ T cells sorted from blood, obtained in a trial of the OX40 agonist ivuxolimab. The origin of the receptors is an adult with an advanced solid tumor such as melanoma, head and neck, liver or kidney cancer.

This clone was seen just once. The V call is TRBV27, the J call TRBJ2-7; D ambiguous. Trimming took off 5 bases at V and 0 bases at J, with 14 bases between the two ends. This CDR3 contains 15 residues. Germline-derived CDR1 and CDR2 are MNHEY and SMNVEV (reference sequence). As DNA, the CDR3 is TGTGCCAGCAGTCCGACCGACGGTTACTCCTACGAGCAGTACTTC. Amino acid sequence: CASSPTDGYSYEQYF.

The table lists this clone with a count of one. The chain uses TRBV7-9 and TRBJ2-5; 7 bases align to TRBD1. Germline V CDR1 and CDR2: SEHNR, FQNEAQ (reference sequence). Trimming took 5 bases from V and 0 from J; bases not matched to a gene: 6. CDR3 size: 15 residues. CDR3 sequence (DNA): TGTGCCAGCAGCGGACCGGGACAGAACCAAGAGACCCAGTACTTC. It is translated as CASSGPGQNQETQYF.

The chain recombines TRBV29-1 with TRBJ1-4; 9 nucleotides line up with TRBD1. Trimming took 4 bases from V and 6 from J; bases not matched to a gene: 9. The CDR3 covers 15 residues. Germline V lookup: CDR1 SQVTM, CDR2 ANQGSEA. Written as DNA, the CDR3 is TGCAGCGTTGTCCCGACAGGGGGACGAGATGAAAAACTGTTTTTT. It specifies CSVVPTGGRDEKLFF.

CDR3 DNA: TGCGCCAGCAGCGATGACAGGGAGAGCACCGGGGAGCTGTTTTTT. It encodes CASSDDRESTGELFF. The chain combines TRBV5-1 with TRBJ2-2; 7 bases match TRBD1. With V trimmed by 4 bases and J by 4 bases, 7 bases remained unmatched. Germline-derived CDR1 and CDR2 are SGHRS and YFSETQ. This CDR3 spans 15 amino acids.

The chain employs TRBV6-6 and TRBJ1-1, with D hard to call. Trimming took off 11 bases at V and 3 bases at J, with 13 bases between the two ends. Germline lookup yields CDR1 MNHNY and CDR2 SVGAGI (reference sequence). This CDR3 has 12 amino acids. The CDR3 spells CASISGYTEAFF. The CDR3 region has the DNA TGTGCCTCGATTAGCGGTTACACTGAAGCTTTCTTT.

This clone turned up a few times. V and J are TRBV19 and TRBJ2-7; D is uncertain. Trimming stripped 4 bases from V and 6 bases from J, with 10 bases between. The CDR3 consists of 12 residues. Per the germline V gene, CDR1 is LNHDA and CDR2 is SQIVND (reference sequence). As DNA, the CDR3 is TGTGCCAGTAGTAGGAGTTCTGCCGAGCAGTACTTC. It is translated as CASSRSSAEQYF. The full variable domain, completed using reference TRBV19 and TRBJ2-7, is DGGITQSPKYLFRKEGQNVTLSCEQNLNHDAMYWYRQDPGQGLRLIYYSQIVNDFQKGDIAEGYSVSREKKESFPLTVTSAQKNPTAFYLCASSRSSAEQYFGPGTRLTVT.

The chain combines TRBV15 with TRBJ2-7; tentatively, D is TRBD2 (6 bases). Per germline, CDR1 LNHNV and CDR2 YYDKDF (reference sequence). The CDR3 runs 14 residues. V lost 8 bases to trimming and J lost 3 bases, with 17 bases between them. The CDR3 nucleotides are TGTGCCACCTCCTCGGGGCGGGGATTCTACGAGCAGTACTTC. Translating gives CATSSGRGFYEQYF.

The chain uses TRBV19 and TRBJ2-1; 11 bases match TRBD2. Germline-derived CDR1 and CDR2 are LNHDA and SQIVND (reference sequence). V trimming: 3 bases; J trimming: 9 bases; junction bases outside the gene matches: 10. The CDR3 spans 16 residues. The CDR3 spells CASSIPPSGRRAEQFF. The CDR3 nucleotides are TGTGCCAGTAGTATCCCGCCTAGCGGGAGGAGGGCTGAGCAGTTCTTC.

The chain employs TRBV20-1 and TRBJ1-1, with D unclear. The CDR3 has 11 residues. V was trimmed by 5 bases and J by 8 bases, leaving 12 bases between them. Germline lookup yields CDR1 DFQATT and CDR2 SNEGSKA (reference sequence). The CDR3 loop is CSALDSGEAFF. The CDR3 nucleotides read TGCAGTGCTCTTGATTCTGGGGAAGCTTTCTTT.

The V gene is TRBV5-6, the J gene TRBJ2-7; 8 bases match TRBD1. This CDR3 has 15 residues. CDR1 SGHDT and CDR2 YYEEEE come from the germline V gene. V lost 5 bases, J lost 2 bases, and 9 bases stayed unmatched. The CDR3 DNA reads TGTGCCAGCAGTTTTACAGGGGGAGACCCCTACGAGCAGTACTTC. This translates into CASSFTGGDPYEQYF.

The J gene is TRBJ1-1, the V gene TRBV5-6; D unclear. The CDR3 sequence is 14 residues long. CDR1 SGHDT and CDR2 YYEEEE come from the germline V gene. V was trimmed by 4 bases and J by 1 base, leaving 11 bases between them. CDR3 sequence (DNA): TGTGCCAGCAGCGGGCCGAGCGGGAACACTGAAGCTTTCTTT. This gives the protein CASSGPSGNTEAFF.

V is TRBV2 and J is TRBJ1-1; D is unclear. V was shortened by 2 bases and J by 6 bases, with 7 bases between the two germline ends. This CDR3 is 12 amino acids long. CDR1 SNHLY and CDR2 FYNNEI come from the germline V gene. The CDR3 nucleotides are TGTGCCAGCAGTGAATCAGCCCCTGAAGCTTTCTTT. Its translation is CASSESAPEAFF.

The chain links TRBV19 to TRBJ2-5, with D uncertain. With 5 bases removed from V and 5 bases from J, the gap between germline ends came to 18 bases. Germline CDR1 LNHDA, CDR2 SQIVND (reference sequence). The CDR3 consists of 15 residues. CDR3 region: CASSLVLYSRETQYF. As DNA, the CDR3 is TGTGCCAGTAGTCTAGTACTATACTCACGGGAGACCCAGTACTTC.

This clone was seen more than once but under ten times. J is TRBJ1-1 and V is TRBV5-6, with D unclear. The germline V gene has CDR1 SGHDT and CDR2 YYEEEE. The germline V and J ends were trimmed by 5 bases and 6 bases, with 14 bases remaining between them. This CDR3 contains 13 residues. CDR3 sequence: CASRIQGSAEAFF. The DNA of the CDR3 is TGTGCCAGCAGGATCCAAGGGAGCGCTGAAGCTTTCTTT.

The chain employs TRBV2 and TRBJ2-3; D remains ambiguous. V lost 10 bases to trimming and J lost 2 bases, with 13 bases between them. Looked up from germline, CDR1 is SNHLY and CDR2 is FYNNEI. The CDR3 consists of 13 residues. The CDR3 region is CATKNRSTDTQYF. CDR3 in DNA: TGTGCCACCAAGAACCGATCCACAGATACGCAGTATTTT.

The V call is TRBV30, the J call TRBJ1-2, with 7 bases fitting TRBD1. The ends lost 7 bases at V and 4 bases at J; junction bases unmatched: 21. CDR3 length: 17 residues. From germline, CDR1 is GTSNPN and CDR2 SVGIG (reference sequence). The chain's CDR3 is CASFRDSKNQLTYGYTF. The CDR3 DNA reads TGTGCCTCCTTCCGGGACAGCAAAAATCAGCTAACCTATGGCTACACCTTC.

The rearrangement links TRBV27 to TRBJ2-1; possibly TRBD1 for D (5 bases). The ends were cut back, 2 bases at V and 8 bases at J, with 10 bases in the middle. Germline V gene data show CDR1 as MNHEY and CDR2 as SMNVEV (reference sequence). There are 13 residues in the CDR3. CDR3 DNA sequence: TGTGCCAGCAGTTTAGGTTGGGGCCATGAGCAGTTCTTC. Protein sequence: CASSLGWGHEQFF.

DNA of the CDR3: TGTGCCAGCAGTCTAACAGGGGTAGGCTCCTACAATGAGCAGTTCTTC. It specifies CASSLTGVGSYNEQFF. The chain joins TRBV6-6 to TRBJ2-1, with 7 bases fitting TRBD1. The length of the CDR3 is 16 residues. Unmatched junction bases numbered 7, after V lost 5 bases and J lost 0 bases. The germline gives CDR1 MNHNY, CDR2 SVGAGI (reference sequence).

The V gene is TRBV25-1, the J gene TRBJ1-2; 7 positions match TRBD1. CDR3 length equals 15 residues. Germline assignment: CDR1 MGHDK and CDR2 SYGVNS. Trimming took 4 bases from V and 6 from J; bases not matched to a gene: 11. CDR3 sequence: CASSVEGAMTDGYTF. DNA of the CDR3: TGTGCCAGCAGTGTTGAGGGGGCAATGACTGATGGCTACACCTTC.

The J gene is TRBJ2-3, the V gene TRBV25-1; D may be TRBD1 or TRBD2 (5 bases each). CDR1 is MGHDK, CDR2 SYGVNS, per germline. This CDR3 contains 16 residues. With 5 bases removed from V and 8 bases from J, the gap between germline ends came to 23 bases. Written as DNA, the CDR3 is TGTGCCAGCAGTAGCATCCGGGACGTTTTAATCGGTACGCAGTATTTT. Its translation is CASSSIRDVLIGTQYF.

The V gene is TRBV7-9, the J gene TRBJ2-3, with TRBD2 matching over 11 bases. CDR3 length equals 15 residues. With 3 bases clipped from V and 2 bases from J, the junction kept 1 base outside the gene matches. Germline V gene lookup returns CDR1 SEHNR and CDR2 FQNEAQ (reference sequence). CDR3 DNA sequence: TGTGCCAGCAGCTTGGGACTAGCGGTCACAGATACGCAGTATTTT. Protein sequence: CASSLGLAVTDTQYF.

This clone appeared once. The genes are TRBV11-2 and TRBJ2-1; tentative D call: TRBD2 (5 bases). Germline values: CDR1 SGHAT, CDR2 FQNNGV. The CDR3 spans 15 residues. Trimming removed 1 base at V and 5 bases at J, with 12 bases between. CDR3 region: CASSLVFTRDNEQFF. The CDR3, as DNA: TGTGCCAGCAGCTTAGTATTTACTAGAGACAATGAGCAGTTCTTC.